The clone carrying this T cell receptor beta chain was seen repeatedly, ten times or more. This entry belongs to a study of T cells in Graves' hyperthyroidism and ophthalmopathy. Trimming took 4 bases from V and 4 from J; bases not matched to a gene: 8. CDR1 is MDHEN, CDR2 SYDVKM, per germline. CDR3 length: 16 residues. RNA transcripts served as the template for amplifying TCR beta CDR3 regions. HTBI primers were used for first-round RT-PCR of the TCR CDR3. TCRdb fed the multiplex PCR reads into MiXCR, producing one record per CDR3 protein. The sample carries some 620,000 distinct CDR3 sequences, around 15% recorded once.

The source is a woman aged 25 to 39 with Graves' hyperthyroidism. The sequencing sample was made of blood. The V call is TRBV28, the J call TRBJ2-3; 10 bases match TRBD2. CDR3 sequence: CASSSRLAGVADTQYF. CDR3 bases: TGTGCCAGCAGTTCTCGTCTAGCGGGAGTGGCAGATACGCAGTATTTT.